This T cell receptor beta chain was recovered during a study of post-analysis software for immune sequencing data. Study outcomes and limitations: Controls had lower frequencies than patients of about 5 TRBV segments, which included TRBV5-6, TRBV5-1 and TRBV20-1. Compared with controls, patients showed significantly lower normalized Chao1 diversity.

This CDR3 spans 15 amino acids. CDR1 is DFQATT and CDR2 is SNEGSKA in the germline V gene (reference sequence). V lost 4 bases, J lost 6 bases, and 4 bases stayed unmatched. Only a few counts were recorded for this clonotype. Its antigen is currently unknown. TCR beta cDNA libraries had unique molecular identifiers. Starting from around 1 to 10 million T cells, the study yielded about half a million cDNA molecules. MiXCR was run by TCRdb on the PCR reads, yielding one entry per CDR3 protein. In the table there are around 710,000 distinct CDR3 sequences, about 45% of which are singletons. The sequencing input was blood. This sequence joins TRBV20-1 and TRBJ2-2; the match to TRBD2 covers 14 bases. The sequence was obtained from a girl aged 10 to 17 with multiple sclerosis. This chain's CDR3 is CSAIGTSGSPGELFF. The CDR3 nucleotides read TGCAGTGCTATCGGGACTAGCGGGAGCCCCGGGGAGCTGTTTTTT.